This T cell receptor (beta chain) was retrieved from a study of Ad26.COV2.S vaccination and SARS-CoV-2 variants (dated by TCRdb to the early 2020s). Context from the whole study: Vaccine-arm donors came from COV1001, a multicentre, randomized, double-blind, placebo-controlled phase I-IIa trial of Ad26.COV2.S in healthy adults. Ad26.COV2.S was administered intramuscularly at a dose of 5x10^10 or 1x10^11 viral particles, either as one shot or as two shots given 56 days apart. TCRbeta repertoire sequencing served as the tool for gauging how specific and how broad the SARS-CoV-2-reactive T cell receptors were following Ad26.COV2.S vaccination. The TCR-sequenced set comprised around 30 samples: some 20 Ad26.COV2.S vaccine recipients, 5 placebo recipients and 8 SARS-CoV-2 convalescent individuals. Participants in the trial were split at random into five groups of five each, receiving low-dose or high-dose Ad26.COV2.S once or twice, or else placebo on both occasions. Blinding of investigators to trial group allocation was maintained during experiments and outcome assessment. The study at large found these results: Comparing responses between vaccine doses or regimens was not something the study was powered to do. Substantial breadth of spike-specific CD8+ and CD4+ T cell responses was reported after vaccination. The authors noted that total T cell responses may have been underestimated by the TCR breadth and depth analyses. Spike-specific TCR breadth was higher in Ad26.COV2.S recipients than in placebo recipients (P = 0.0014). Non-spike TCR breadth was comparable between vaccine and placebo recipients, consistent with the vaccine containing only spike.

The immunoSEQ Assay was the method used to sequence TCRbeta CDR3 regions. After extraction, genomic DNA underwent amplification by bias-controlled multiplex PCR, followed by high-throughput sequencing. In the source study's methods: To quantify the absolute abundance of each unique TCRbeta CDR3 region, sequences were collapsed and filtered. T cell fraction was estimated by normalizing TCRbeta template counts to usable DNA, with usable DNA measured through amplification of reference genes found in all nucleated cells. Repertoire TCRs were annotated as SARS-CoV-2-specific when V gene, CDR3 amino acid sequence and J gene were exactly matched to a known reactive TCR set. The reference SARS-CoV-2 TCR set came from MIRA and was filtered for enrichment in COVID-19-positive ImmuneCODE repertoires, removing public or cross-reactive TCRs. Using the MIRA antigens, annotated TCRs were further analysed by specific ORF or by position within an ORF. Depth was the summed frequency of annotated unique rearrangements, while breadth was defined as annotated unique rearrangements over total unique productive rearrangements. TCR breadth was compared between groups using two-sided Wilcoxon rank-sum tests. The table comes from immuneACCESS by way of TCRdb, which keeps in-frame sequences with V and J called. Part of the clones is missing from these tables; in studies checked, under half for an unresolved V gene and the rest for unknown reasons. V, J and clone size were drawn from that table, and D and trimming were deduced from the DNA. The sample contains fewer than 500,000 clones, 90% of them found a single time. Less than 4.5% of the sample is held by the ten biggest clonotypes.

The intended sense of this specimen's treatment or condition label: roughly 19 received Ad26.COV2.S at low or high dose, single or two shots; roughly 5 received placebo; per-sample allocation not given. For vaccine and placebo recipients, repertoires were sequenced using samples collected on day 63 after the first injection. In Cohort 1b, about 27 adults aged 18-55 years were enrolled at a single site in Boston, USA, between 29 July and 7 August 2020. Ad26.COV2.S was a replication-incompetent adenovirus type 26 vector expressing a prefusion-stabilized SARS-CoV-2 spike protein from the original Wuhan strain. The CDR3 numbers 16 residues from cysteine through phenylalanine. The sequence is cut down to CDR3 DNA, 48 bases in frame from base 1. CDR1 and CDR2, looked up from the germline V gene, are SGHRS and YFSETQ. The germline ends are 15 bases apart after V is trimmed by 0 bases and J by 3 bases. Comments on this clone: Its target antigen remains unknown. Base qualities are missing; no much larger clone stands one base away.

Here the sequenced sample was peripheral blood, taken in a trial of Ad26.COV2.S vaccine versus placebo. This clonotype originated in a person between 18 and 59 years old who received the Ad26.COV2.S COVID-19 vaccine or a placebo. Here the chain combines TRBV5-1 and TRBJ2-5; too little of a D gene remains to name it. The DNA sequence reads TGCGCCAGCAGCTTGGCCTTTCTCAGGCGAGAAGAGACCCAGTACTTC. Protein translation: CASSLAFLRREETQYF.